The clone carrying this TCR beta chain was observed a few times. TCRdb used MiXCR to call clones anew from the PCR reads. Among 30,000 or so clones, around 20% were seen once, and the ten largest hold around 8.5%. The sample is drawn from a study of metastatic and nonmetastatic thyroid tumors. Study summary: Malignant and benign thyroid patients had repertoires compared in peripheral blood and tumor or nodule tissue.

Not a single patient had been given any form of treatment at any point before undergoing thyroid surgery. CDR3 length: 13 residues. V was trimmed by 1 base and J by 7 bases, leaving 7 bases between them. Germline CDR1 reads LNHDA; CDR2 reads SQIVND (reference sequence). This rearrangement joins TRBV19 to TRBJ2-2; D gene uncertain. Sequenced: blood. This TCR came from a female donor with papillary thyroid cancer or a benign thyroid nodule (not recorded which). Some clones in this sample may be carry-over from other donors' samples. The CDR3 DNA follows: TGTGCCAGTAGTATAGGTGGTGGCGGGGAGCTGTTTTTT. Amino acid sequence: CASSIGGGGELFF.